The clone carrying this T cell receptor (beta chain) was picked up many times. Its target is not known. TCRbeta library construction was performed incorporating unique molecular identifiers. TCRdb redid the calling of the PCR reads with MiXCR, one entry per CDR3 protein. Seen here are over 120,000 distinct CDR3 sequences, about 9% observed once, and the top ten hold around a sixth. This sample stems from a study of T-cell reconstitution after alpha-beta-depleted transplantation in children. Study-wide points: T cells produced anew were the main source of T-cell counts and diversity one year after transplant. It was surviving recipient T cells and thymic progenitors that gave some patients high TCRbeta diversity at day 60. The origin of alpha-beta T cells about two months after transplant was reportedly several hundred expanded graft clones.

CDR1 and CDR2 from the germline V gene are SEHNR and FQNEAQ (reference sequence). There are 14 residues in the CDR3. V was pared by 5 bases and J by 6 bases, with 15 bases between. The clonotype originates from a female patient aged 2-9 years who had a stem cell transplant for congenital amegakaryocytic thrombocytopenia, so the T cells may come from the graft donor. The source was PBMCs, mostly from graft donor cells, collected 180 days after TCRalphabeta/CD19-depleted stem cell transplant. The rearrangement links TRBV7-9 to TRBJ2-3; D remains ambiguous. In nucleotides, the CDR3 is TGTGCCAGCAGCCCCAGCGTAAGAGCGGATACGCAGTATTTT. Its protein is CASSPSVRADTQYF.